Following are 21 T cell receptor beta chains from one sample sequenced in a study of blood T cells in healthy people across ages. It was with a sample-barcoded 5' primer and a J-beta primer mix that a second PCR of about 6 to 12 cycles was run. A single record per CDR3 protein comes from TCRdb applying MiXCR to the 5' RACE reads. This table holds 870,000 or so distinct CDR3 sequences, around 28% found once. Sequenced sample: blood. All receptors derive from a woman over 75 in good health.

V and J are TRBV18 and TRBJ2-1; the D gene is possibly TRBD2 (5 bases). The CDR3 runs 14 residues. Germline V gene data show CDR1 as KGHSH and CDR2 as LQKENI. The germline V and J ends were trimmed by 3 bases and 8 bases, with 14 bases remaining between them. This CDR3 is CASSPASGDYEQFF. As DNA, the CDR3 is TGTGCCAGCTCACCTGCCAGCGGAGACTATGAGCAGTTCTTC.

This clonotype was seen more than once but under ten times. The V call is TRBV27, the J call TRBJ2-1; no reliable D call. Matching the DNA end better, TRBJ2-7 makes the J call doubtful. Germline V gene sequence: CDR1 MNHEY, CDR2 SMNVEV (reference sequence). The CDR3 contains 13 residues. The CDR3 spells CASSRQSYNEQYF. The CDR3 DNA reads TGTGCCAGCAGTAGGCAGTCCTACAATGAGCAGTACTTC.

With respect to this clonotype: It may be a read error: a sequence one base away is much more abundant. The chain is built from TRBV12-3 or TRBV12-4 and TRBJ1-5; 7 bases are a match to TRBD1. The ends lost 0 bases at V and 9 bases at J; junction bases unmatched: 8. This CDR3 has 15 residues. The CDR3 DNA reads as TGTGCCAGCAGTTTAGCCAGGGGGATGAGGGCGCCCCAGCATTTT. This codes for CASSLARGMRAPQHF.

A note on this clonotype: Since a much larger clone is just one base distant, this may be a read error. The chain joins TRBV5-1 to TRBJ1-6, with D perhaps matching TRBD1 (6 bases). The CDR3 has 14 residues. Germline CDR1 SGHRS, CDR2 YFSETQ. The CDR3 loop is CAGSTGTTDSPLHF. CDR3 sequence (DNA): TGCGCCGGCAGCACTGGGACAACGGATTCACCCCTCCACTTT.

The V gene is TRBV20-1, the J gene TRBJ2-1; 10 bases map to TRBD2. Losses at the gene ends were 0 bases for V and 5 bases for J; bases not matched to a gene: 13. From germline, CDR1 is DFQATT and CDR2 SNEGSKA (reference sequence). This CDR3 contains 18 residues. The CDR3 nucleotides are TGCAGTGCTAGAGATCGCGGAGGACGAGCGGGGGGGAACAATGAGCAGTTCTTC. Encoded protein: CSARDRGGRAGGNNEQFF.

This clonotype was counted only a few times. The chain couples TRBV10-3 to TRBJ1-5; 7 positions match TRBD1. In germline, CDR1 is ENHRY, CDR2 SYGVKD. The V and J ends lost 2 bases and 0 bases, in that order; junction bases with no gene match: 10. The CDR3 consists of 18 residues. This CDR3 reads CAISELPGGSYSNQPQHF. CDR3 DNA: TGTGCCATCAGTGAGCTACCAGGGGGTTCGTATAGCAATCAGCCCCAGCATTTT.

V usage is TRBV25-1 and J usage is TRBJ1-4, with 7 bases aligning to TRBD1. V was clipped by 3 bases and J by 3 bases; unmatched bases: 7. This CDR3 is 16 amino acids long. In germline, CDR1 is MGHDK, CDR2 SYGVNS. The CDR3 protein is CASSDERGQANEKLFF. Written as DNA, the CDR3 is TGTGCCAGCAGTGATGAGAGGGGGCAGGCTAATGAAAAACTGTTTTTT.

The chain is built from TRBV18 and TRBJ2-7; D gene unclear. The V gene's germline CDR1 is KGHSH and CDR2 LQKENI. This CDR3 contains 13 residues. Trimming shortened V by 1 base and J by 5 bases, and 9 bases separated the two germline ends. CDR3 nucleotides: TGTGCCAGCTCACCACTAGGGCTCGACGAGCAGTACTTC. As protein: CASSPLGLDEQYF.

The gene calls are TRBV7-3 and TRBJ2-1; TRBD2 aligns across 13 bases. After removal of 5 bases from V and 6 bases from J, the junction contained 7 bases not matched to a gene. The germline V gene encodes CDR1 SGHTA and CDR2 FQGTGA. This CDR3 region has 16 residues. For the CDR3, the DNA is TGTGCCAGCAGCGAGACTAGCGGGGGGCCACTCAATGAGCAGTTCTTC. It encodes CASSETSGGPLNEQFF.

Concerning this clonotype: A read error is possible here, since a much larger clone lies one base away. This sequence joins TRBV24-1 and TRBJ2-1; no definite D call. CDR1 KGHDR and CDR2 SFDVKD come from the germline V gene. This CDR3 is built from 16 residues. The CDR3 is CVTSDQSSNPPNEQFF. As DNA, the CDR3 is TGTGTCACCAGTGACCAATCAAGCAATCCACCCAATGAGCAGTTCTTC.

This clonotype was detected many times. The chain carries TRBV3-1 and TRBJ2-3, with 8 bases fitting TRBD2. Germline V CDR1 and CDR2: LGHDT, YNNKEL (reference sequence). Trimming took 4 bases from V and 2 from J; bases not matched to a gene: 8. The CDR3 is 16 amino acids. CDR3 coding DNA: TGTGCCAGCAGCCCTCGGGGGGGGGCCTCCACAGATACGCAGTATTTT. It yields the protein CASSPRGGASTDTQYF.

CDR3 amino acids: CASSYPDRVRTEAFF. CDR3 nucleotides: TGTGCCAGCAGTTACCCGGACAGGGTGCGGACTGAAGCTTTCTTT. This chain connects TRBV6-2 or TRBV6-3 to TRBJ1-1; 8 bases are a match to TRBD1. The germline V gene encodes CDR1 MNHEY and CDR2 SVGEGT. The CDR3 covers 15 residues. V was clipped by 2 bases and J by 5 bases; unmatched bases: 7.

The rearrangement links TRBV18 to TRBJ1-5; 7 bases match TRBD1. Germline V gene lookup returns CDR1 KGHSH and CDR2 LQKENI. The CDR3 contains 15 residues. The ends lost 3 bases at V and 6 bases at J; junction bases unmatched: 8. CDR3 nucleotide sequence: TGTGCCAGCTCACCCGAGACAGGGAGAGGTCAGCCCCAGCATTTT. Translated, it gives CASSPETGRGQPQHF.

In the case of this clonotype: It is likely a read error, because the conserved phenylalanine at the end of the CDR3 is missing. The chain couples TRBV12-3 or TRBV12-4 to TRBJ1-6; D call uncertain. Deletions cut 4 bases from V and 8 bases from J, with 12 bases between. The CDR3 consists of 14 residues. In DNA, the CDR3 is TGTGCCAGCAGTTCCCCGGGGAGAGATTCACCCCTCCACTTG. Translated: CASSSPGRDSPLHL.

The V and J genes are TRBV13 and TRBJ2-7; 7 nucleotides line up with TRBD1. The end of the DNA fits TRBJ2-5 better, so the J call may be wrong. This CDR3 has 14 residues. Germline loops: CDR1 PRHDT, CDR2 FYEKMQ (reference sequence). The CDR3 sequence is CASSQIRGPPTQYF. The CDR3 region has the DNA TGTGCCAGCAGCCAAATAAGGGGGCCCCCGACCCAGTACTTC.

CDR3 sequence (DNA): TGTGCCAGCAGTGCCTCCGGACAGGTATACAATGAGCAGTACTTC. Amino acids: CASSASGQVYNEQYF. This chain uses TRBV25-1 with TRBJ2-5; 7 bases are a match to TRBD1. Germline CDR1 is MGHDK and CDR2 is SYGVNS. The CDR3 has 15 amino acids. J lost 11 bases, V lost 4 bases, and 16 bases had no gene match.

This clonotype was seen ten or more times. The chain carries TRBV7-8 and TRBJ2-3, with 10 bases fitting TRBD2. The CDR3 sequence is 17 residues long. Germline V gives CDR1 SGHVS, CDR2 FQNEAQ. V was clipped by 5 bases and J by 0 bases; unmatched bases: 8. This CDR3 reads CASSQVAGGSSTDTQYF. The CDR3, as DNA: TGTGCCAGCAGCCAGGTAGCGGGGGGCTCTAGCACAGATACGCAGTATTTT. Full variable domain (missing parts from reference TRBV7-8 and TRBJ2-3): GAGVSQSPRYKVAKRGQDVALRCDPISGHVSLFWYQQALGQGPEFLTYFQNEAQLDKSGLPSDRFFAERPEGSVSTLKIQRTQQEDSAVYLCASSQVAGGSSTDTQYFGPGTRLTVL.

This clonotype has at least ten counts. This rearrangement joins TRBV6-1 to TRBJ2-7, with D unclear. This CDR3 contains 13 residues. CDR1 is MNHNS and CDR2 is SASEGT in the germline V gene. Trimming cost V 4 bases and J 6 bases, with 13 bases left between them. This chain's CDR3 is CASSGFTESEQYF. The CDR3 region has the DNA TGTGCCAGCAGTGGGTTTACAGAGTCCGAGCAGTACTTC.

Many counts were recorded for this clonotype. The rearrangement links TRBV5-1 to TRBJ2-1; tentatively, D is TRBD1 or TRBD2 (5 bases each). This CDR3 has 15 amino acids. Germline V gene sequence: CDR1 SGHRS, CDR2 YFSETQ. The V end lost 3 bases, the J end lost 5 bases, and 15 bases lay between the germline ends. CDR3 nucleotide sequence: TGCGCCAGCAGCTCGCTCGTGGGACGGAACAATGAGCAGTTCTTC. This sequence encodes CASSSLVGRNNEQFF.

This CDR3 is CASSWAGIYGYTF. The CDR3 nucleotides read TGTGCCAGCAGTTGGGCAGGGATCTATGGCTACACCTTC. The chain has TRBV12-3 or TRBV12-4 and TRBJ1-2, with D possibly TRBD1 on 5 matching bases. Trimming shortened V by 4 bases and J by 4 bases, and 10 bases separated the two germline ends. This CDR3 has 13 amino acids.

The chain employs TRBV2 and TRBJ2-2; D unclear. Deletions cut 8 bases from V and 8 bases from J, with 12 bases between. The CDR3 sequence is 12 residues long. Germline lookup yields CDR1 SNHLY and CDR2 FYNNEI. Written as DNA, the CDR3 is TGTGCCAGCCAGGAGAGTTTGGGGGAGCTGTTTTTT. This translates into CASQESLGELFF.